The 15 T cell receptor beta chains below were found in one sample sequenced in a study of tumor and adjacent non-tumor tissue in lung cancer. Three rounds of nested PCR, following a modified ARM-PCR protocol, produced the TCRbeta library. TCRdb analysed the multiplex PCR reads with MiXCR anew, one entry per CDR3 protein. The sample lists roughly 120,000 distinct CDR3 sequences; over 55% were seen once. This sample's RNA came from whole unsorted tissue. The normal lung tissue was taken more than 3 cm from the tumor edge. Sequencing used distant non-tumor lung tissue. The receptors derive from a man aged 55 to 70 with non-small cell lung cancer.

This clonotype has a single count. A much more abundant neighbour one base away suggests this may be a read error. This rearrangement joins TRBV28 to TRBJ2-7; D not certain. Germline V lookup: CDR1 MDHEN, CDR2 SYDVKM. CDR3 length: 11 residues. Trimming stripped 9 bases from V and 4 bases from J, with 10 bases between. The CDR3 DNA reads TGTGCCAGTAAGGGCATTTACGAGCAGTACTTC. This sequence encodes CASKGIYEQYF.

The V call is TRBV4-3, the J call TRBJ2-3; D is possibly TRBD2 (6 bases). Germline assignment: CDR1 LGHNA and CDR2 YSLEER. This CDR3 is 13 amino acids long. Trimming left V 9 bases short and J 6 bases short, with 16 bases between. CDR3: CARSASREDTQYF. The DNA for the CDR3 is TGCGCCAGAAGTGCAAGCCGGGAGGATACGCAGTATTTT.

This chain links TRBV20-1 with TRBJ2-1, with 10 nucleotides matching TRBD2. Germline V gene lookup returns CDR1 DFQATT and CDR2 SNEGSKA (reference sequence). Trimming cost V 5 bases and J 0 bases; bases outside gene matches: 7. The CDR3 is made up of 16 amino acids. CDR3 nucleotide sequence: TGCAGTGCTCCCCAAAGCGGGAGGGCCTCCTACAATGAGCAGTTCTTC. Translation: CSAPQSGRASYNEQFF.

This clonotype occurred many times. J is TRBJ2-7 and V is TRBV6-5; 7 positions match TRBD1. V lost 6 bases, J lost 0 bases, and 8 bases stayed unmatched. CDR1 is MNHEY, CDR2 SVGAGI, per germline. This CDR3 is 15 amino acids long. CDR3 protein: CASRTNRGSSYEQYF. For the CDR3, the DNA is TGTGCCAGCAGAACAAACAGGGGAAGCTCCTACGAGCAGTACTTC.

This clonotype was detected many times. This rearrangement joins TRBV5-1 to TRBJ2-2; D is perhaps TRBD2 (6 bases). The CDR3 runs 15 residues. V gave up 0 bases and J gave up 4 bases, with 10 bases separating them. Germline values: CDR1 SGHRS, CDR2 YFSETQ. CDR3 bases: TGCGCCAGCAGCTTGGGGCGGGAAACCACCGGGGAGCTGTTTTTT. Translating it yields CASSLGRETTGELFF.

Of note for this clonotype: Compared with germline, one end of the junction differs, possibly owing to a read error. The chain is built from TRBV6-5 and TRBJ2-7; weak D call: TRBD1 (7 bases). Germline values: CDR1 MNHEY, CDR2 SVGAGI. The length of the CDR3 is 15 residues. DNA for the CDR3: TGTGTCAGCGAAAAATGGCCAGGGGGGACCTACGAGCAGTCCTTC. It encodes CVSEKWPGGTYEQSF.

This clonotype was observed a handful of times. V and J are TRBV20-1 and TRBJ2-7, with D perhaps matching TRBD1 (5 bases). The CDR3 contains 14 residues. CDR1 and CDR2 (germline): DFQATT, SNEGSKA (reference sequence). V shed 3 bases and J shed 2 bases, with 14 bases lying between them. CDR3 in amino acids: CSARVSLQAYEQYF. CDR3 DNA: TGCAGTGCTAGGGTTAGTCTACAGGCCTACGAGCAGTACTTC.

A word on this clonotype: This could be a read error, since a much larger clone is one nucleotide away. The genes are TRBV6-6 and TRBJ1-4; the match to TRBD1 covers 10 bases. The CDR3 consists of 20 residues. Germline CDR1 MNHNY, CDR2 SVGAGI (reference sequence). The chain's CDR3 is CSSSYSSIGTGANIGEKLFF. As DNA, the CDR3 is TGTTCCAGCAGTTACTCGAGTATCGGGACAGGGGCAAATATAGGGGAAAAACTGTTTTTT.

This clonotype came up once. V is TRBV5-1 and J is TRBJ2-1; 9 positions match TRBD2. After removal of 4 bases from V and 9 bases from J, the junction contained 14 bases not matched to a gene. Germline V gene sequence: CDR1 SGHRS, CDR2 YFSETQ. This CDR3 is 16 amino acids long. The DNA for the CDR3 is TGCGCCAGCAGCCGCGGGATTAGCGGGAGAGGGGTTGAGCAGTTCTTC. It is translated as CASSRGISGRGVEQFF. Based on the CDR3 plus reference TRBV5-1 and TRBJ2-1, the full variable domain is KAGVTQTPRYLIKTRGQQVTLSCSPISGHRSVSWYQQTPGQGLQFLFEYFSETQRNKGNFPGRFSGRQFSNSRSEMNVSTLELGDSALYLCASSRGISGRGVEQFFGPGTRLTVL.

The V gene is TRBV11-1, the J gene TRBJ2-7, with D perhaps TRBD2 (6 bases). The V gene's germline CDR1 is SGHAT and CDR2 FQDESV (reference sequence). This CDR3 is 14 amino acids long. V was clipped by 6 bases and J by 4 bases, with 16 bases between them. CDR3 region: CASSYTSNQYEQYF. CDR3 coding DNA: TGTGCCAGCAGTTATACTAGCAACCAATACGAGCAGTACTTC.

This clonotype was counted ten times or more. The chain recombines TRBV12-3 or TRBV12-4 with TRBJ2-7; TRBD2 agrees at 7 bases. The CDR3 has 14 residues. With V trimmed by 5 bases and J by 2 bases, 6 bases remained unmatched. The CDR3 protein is CASSISSGAYEQYF. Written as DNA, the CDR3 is TGTGCCAGCAGTATTTCTAGCGGCGCCTACGAGCAGTACTTC.

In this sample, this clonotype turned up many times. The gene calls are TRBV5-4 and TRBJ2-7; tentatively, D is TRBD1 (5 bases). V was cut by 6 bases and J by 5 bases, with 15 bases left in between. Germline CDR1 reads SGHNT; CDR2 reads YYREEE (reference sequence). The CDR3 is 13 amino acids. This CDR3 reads CASTMAGFHEQYF. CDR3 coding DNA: TGTGCCAGCACCATGGCAGGGTTCCACGAGCAGTACTTC.

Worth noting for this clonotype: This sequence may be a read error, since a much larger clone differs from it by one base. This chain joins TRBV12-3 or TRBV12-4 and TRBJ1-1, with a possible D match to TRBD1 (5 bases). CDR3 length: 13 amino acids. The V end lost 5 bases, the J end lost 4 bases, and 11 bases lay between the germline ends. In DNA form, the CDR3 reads TGTGCCAGCAGTATGGGAGGGACCACTGAAGCTTTCTTT. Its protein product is CASSMGGTTEAFF.

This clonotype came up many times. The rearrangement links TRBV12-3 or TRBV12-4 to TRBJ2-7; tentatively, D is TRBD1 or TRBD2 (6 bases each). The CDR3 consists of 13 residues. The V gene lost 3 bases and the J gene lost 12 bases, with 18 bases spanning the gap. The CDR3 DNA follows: TGTGCCAGCAGTTTTGCCAACGGGGGCAGGGGGTACTTC. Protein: CASSFANGGRGYF.

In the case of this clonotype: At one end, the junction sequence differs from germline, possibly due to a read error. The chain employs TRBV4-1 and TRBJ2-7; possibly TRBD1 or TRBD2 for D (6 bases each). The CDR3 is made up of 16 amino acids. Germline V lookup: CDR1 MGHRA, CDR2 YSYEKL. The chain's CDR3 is CTSSQDRGGGGNEQYF. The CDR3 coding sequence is TGCACCAGCAGCCAAGATCGTGGAGGAGGGGGTAACGAGCAGTACTTC.